This T cell receptor beta chain was captured by sequencing in a study of yellow fever vaccine responses in identical twins. The CDR3 covers 15 residues. Germline V gives CDR1 SGHNT, CDR2 YENEEA. The V gene lost 1 base and the J gene lost 5 bases, with 14 bases spanning the gap. The study, taken as a whole, reports: Reportedly, the T cell response mounted by twins to vaccine seemed partly convergent, partly personalized.

One entry per CDR3 protein results from TCRdb running MiXCR on the RT-PCR reads. The data contain 30,000 to 40,000 distinct CDR3 sequences, approximately 54% of them seen just once; the ten biggest clones take up roughly 4.7%. Regarding this clonotype: No antigen is known for it.

The sequencing here drew on T cells from blood (PBMCs), unsorted or a sorted subset (not recorded which), taken before or after yellow fever vaccination (not recorded which). The rearrangement links TRBV11-3 to TRBJ1-2; the D gene is possibly TRBD1 (5 bases). This TCR was recovered from a woman aged 18-29 years who received the yellow fever vaccine. CDR3 protein: CASSLVSGPGYGYTF. In nucleotides, the CDR3 is TGTGCCAGCAGCTTAGTATCGGGGCCGGGTTATGGCTACACCTTC. The entire variable domain, with the rest obtained from reference TRBV11-3 and TRBJ1-2, is as follows: EAGVVQSPRYKIIEKKQPVAFWCNPISGHNTLYWYLQNLGQGPELLIRYENEEAVDDSQLPKDRFSAERLKGVDSTLKIQPAELGDSAVYLCASSLVSGPGYGYTFGSGTRLTVV.